The 6 T cell receptor beta chains below all came from one sample that was sequenced in a study of shared T cell receptors in the human thymus. Generated by immunoSEQ multiplex PCR, the TCRdb table keeps only in-frame clones and is missing some. The sample records about 380,000 clones, 85% to 95% being singletons. Sequenced: thymocytes. These receptors were obtained from a human donor.

The CDR3 DNA sequence: TGTGCCAGCAGCTTAAGGAGCGGGACTGGCACAGATACGCAGTATTTT. Residues: CASSLRSGTGTDTQYF. The chain has TRBV7-3 and TRBJ2-3; TRBD2 matches 7 bases. The germline V gene has CDR1 SGHTA and CDR2 FQGTGA. This CDR3 is built from 16 residues. With 1 base clipped from V and 1 base from J, the junction kept 5 bases outside the gene matches.

The chain uses TRBV27 and TRBJ2-2; the D call may be TRBD1 or TRBD2 (5 bases each). Germline assignment: CDR1 MNHEY and CDR2 SMNVEV (reference sequence). The CDR3 has 15 amino acids. V gave up 6 bases and J gave up 7 bases, with 18 bases separating them. The CDR3 protein is CASSTRPGTVGELFF. As DNA, the CDR3 is TGTGCCAGCAGCACCCGTCCCGGGACCGTCGGGGAGCTGTTTTTT.

The chain is built from TRBV4-1 and TRBJ2-1; tentatively, D is TRBD1 (5 bases). V was trimmed by 5 bases and J by 2 bases, leaving 13 bases between them. Looked up from germline, CDR1 is MGHRA and CDR2 is YSYEKL. The CDR3 loop spans 15 amino acids. CDR3 sequence reads: CASSEPRTPYNEQFF. CDR3 DNA sequence: TGCGCCAGCAGCGAACCCCGGACACCCTACAATGAGCAGTTCTTC.

The V call is TRBV27, the J call TRBJ2-2; the D is unclear. V lost 2 bases and J lost 6, with 4 bases in between. This CDR3 spans 12 amino acids. Looked up from germline, CDR1 is MNHEY and CDR2 is SMNVEV (reference sequence). The CDR3 sequence is CASSLHPGELFF. Here the CDR3 DNA reads TGTGCCAGCAGTTTACACCCCGGGGAGCTGTTTTTT.

The rearrangement uses TRBV6-1 and TRBJ1-5, with D perhaps matching TRBD1 (6 bases). This CDR3 region has 14 residues. Trimming took 5 bases from V and 1 from J, leaving 9 bases between them. In germline, CDR1 is MNHNS, CDR2 SASEGT. CDR3 sequence: CASSWTVSNQPQHF. The CDR3 DNA follows: TGTGCCAGCAGTTGGACAGTAAGCAATCAGCCCCAGCATTTT.

The chain joins TRBV11-3 to TRBJ2-1; 12 positions match TRBD2. After removal of 5 bases from V and 5 bases from J, the junction contained 4 bases not matched to a gene. The length of the CDR3 is 15 residues. CDR1 and CDR2 (germline): SGHNT, YENEEA. DNA for the CDR3: TGTGCCAGCAGCAGCCGACTAGCGGGGGACAATGAGCAGTTCTTC. Protein product: CASSSRLAGDNEQFF.